Shown below are 27 T cell receptor beta chains from a single sample sequenced in a study of human T cells and chemical hapten exposure. The time point here: patch test 2, 6 weeks after DPC sensitization. Described treatment: therapeutic diphenylcyclopropenone sensitization with weekly scalp DPC. TCRdb reprocessed the RACE reads with MiXCR, giving one entry per CDR3 protein. Of some 350,000 distinct CDR3 sequences listed, roughly 6% are singletons. The starting material was whole blood, obtained in connection with sensitization to the hapten diphenylcyclopropenone (DPC). The receptors shown here come from a woman between 18 and 29 years old with alopecia areata. Some clones in this sample may be carry-over from other donors' samples.

This clonotype was detected only a few times. The V gene is TRBV6-5, the J gene TRBJ1-4; tentatively, D is TRBD1 (5 bases). Germline assignment: CDR1 MNHEY and CDR2 SVGAGI. Trimming pared 8 bases from V and 5 bases from J, leaving 12 bases between. The CDR3 length is 13 residues. The CDR3 protein is CASGGTLNEKLFF. The CDR3 DNA sequence: TGTGCCAGCGGAGGGACTCTAAATGAAAAACTGTTTTTT.

This clonotype has a count of ten or more. The rearrangement links TRBV4-3 to TRBJ1-4, with a possible D match to TRBD1 (6 bases). The CDR3 has 16 residues. Per the germline V gene, CDR1 is LGHNA and CDR2 is YSLEER. Deletions cut 4 bases from V and 7 bases from J, with 19 bases between. CDR3 in DNA: TGCGCCAGCAGCCCATCACTTTTGGGGGCGGCTGAAAAACTGTTTTTT. It is translated as CASSPSLLGAAEKLFF.

The sample holds many counts of this clonotype. The chain joins TRBV20-1 to TRBJ2-5; 7 bases map to TRBD2. Germline V gives CDR1 DFQATT, CDR2 SNEGSKA (reference sequence). J was trimmed by 1 base and V by 0 bases; bases with no gene match: 14. The CDR3 is made up of 18 amino acids. In DNA form, the CDR3 reads TGCAGTGCTAGAGATCGGGGGAGGGACCGTCGAGCCCAAGAGACCCAGTACTTC. It is translated as CSARDRGRDRRAQETQYF.

CDR3 nucleotides: TGTGCTAGTGGTTTCTTTGAATCGGATACGCAGTATTTT. It yields the protein CASGFFESDTQYF. V and J are TRBV12-5 and TRBJ2-3; D unclear. The ends were cut back, 3 bases at V and 6 bases at J, with 10 bases in the middle. CDR3 length equals 13 residues. Germline CDR1 LGHNT, CDR2 FRNRAP. Looking up the rest from reference TRBV12-5 and TRBJ2-3 gives the full variable domain: DARVTQTPRHKVTEMGQEVTMRCQPILGHNTVFWYRQTMMQGLELLAYFRNRAPLDDSGMPKDRFSAEMPDATLATLKIQPSEPRDSAVYFCASGFFESDTQYFGPGTRLTVL.

Many counts were recorded for this clonotype. This chain uses TRBV11-2 with TRBJ1-2, with D tentatively TRBD1 (6 bases). This CDR3 contains 16 residues. Trimming left V 1 base short and J 3 bases short, with 15 bases between. CDR1 is SGHAT, CDR2 FQNNGV, per germline. CDR3 coding DNA: TGTGCCAGCAGCTTAGGGCCTGGGGGGGCCGACTATGGCTACACCTTC. It is translated as CASSLGPGGADYGYTF.

This clonotype was counted ten times or more. The chain employs TRBV7-6 and TRBJ2-1, with D possibly TRBD1 on 6 matching bases. Trimming removed 4 bases at V and 5 bases at J, with 15 bases between. CDR1 and CDR2 (germline): SGHVS, FNYEAQ. The CDR3 consists of 15 residues. CDR3 sequence: CASSSLQGRDNEQFF. CDR3 DNA: TGTGCCAGCAGCTCTCTTCAGGGGCGCGACAATGAGCAGTTCTTC.

This clonotype was counted only a few times. The chain recombines TRBV6-1 with TRBJ2-3, with D uncertain. Germline CDR1 and CDR2: MNHNS and SASEGT. This CDR3 has 12 residues. Trimming pared 6 bases from V and 0 bases from J, leaving 4 bases between. CDR3 DNA: TGTGCCAGCAGACAGAGCACAGATACGCAGTATTTT. Translated, it gives CASRQSTDTQYF.

The chain has TRBV12-3 or TRBV12-4 and TRBJ1-1, with 7 bases aligning to TRBD1. This CDR3 is 13 amino acids long. Trimming at V came to 3 bases and at J to 6 bases, leaving 4 bases not matched to a gene. The CDR3 bases are TGTGCCAGCAGTTTTAGACAGGGCCCTGAAGCTTTCTTT. Protein: CASSFRQGPEAFF.

This clonotype was detected only a few times. The CDR3 nucleotides are TGTGCCAGCAGCCCCAACCCGGAGGGAAAACTGTTTTTT. Translation: CASSPNPEGKLFF. V is TRBV3-1 and J is TRBJ1-4; unclear D gene. Germline V gene data show CDR1 as LGHDT and CDR2 as YNNKEL (reference sequence). This CDR3 spans 13 amino acids. The V and J ends lost 4 bases and 10 bases respectively, with 13 bases between them.

This clonotype has a handful of counts. The chain is built from TRBV28 and TRBJ1-6; 10 bases map to TRBD1. Per germline, CDR1 MDHEN and CDR2 SYDVKM. CDR3 length: 16 residues. V lost 4 bases to trimming and J lost 2 bases; unmatched junction nucleotides: 2. CDR3 in amino acids: CASSWDRGAYNSPLHF. In nucleotides, the CDR3 is TGTGCCAGCAGTTGGGACAGGGGTGCCTATAATTCACCCCTCCACTTT.

V and J are TRBV6-2 or TRBV6-3 and TRBJ1-5; 12 nucleotides match TRBD1. The CDR3 spans 16 residues. V was pared by 10 bases and J by 2 bases, with 9 bases of the junction left unmatched. The germline gives CDR1 MNHEY, CDR2 SVGEGT. Here the CDR3 DNA reads TGTGCCACCGGGACAGGGGGCGCGTGGGGCAATCAGCCCCAGCATTTT. Its protein product is CATGTGGAWGNQPQHF.

This clonotype was detected a few times. This rearrangement joins TRBV3-1 to TRBJ1-2, with a tentative D call TRBD1 (5 bases). Trimming took off 0 bases at V and 3 bases at J, with 8 bases between the two ends. The CDR3 runs to 14 residues. Germline CDR1 is LGHDT and CDR2 is YNNKEL (reference sequence). The CDR3: CASSQELGDYGYTF. In DNA form, the CDR3 reads TGTGCCAGCAGCCAAGAATTAGGGGACTATGGCTACACCTTC.

Many counts were recorded for this clonotype. The CDR3 DNA sequence: TGTGCCAGCAGTTTGGAGCGGGGGGGAAGAGATACGCAGTATTTT. The encoded protein is CASSLERGGRDTQYF. The chain links TRBV12-3 or TRBV12-4 to TRBJ2-3, with 10 bases matching TRBD2. Trimming took 3 bases from V and 5 from J; bases not matched to a gene: 5. The CDR3 contains 15 residues.

This clonotype was counted ten times or more. The chain links TRBV12-3 or TRBV12-4 to TRBJ1-1, with D hard to call. Trimming shortened V by 10 bases and J by 5 bases, and 8 bases separated the two germline ends. The CDR3 loop spans 10 amino acids. This chain's CDR3 is CATRGTEAFF. CDR3 nucleotide sequence: TGTGCCACACGAGGAACTGAAGCTTTCTTT.

At least ten counts were recorded for this clonotype. The gene calls are TRBV7-8 and TRBJ2-3; D remains unclear. The V end lost 4 bases, the J end lost 0 bases, and 5 bases lay between the germline ends. This CDR3 is 13 amino acids long. CDR1 SGHVS and CDR2 FQNEAQ come from the germline V gene. The CDR3 DNA follows: TGTGCCAGCAGCTACGCAAGCACAGATACGCAGTATTTT. Residues: CASSYASTDTQYF.

This clonotype was seen many times. The chain couples TRBV7-9 to TRBJ1-2; D remains ambiguous. Germline V lookup: CDR1 SEHNR, CDR2 FQNEAQ (reference sequence). This CDR3 spans 14 amino acids. Trimming took off 4 bases at V and 2 bases at J, with 11 bases between the two ends. The CDR3 loop is CASSSNYRNYGYTF. CDR3 sequence (DNA): TGTGCCAGCAGCTCCAATTACAGAAACTATGGCTACACCTTC.

At least ten counts were recorded for this clonotype. The rearrangement uses TRBV5-4 and TRBJ1-1; D may be TRBD1 (5 bases). This CDR3 has 14 residues. With 5 bases removed from V and 2 bases from J, the gap between germline ends came to 13 bases. In germline, CDR1 is SGHNT, CDR2 YYREEE (reference sequence). CDR3 nucleotides: TGTGCCAGCAGTCGACAGACCTTAAACACTGAAGCTTTCTTT. It is translated as CASSRQTLNTEAFF.

The table lists this clonotype with a few counts. V gene TRBV5-6 combines with J gene TRBJ2-6; D uncertain. The CDR3 extends over 16 amino acids. The germline gives CDR1 SGHDT, CDR2 YYEEEE. V was trimmed by 0 bases and J by 0 bases, leaving 7 bases between them. CDR3 sequence reads: CASSLEQSSGANVLTF. Here the CDR3 DNA reads TGTGCCAGCAGCTTGGAACAGAGCTCTGGGGCCAACGTCCTGACTTTC.

This clonotype was recorded many times. The chain uses TRBV5-1 and TRBJ2-5; TRBD2 is a possible D gene (6 bases). Per the germline V gene, CDR1 is SGHRS and CDR2 is YFSETQ. The CDR3 length is 15 residues. V dropped 0 bases and J dropped 1 base, with 10 bases sitting between them. The CDR3 coding sequence is TGCGCCAGCAGCTTGGGGGTAGCGGCCCAAGAGACCCAGTACTTC. Translating it yields CASSLGVAAQETQYF.

This clonotype was seen many times. This rearrangement joins TRBV10-1 to TRBJ1-6; D gene unclear. V was clipped by 4 bases and J by 9 bases, with 13 bases between them. The germline CDR1 and CDR2 sequences are WNHNN and SYGVQD (reference sequence). The CDR3 is made up of 14 amino acids. The CDR3 coding sequence is TGCGCCAGCAGTGGTTCCCTGAGGCCTTCACCCCTCCACTTT. Translated: CASSGSLRPSPLHF.

This clonotype has ten or more counts. The J gene is TRBJ2-7, the V gene TRBV10-3; D is uncertain. In germline, CDR1 is ENHRY, CDR2 SYGVKD. The CDR3 loop spans 14 amino acids. Between the trimmed V and J ends, which lost 4 bases and 1 base, there was a span of 11 bases. In DNA, the CDR3 is TGTGCCATCAGTGCCCAGGACCGATCCTACGAGCAGTACTTC. This encodes CAISAQDRSYEQYF.

CDR3 sequence: CSARGGYEQYF. DNA for the CDR3: TGCAGTGCTAGAGGAGGCTACGAGCAGTACTTC. The chain has TRBV20-1 and TRBJ2-7; D call uncertain. The CDR3 is 11 amino acids. Germline assignment: CDR1 DFQATT and CDR2 SNEGSKA (reference sequence). The V end lost 1 base, the J end lost 3 bases, and 4 bases lay between the germline ends.

This chain connects TRBV6-5 to TRBJ2-4; possible D gene TRBD1, 6 bases. CDR1 is MNHEY and CDR2 is SVGAGI in the germline V gene. Deletions cut 1 base from V and 0 bases from J, with 16 bases between. This CDR3 region has 18 residues. CDR3 nucleotides: TGTGCCAGCAGTTACTTCCCGACAGGAACTCTAGCCAAAAACATTCAGTACTTC. Translating gives CASSYFPTGTLAKNIQYF.

This clonotype was recorded at least ten times. V is TRBV6-2 or TRBV6-3 and J is TRBJ2-7, with a possible D match to TRBD2 (6 bases). The germline V and J ends were trimmed by 5 bases and 4 bases, with 12 bases remaining between them. There are 13 residues in the CDR3. Germline V gene sequence: CDR1 MNHEY, CDR2 SVGEGT. The CDR3 is CASSDGGDYEQYF. The CDR3 region has the DNA TGTGCCAGCAGTGACGGGGGAGATTACGAGCAGTACTTC.

This clonotype has just a few counts. The gene calls are TRBV20-1 and TRBJ2-3, with D possibly matching TRBD2 (6 bases). CDR1 is DFQATT and CDR2 is SNEGSKA in the germline V gene (reference sequence). The CDR3 is made up of 14 amino acids. The V end lost 6 bases, the J end lost 0 bases, and 13 bases lay between the germline ends. CDR3 loop: CSAEPGGSTDTQYF. CDR3 bases: TGCAGTGCCGAGCCCGGGGGTAGCACAGATACGCAGTATTTT.

The chain joins TRBV7-2 to TRBJ1-6; D is ambiguous. The CDR3 runs 14 residues. Looked up from germline, CDR1 is SGHTA and CDR2 is FQGNSA. V dropped 1 base and J dropped 10 bases, with 11 bases sitting between them. The CDR3 loop is CASSLGQMWSPLHF. The CDR3 coding sequence is TGTGCCAGCAGCTTAGGACAAATGTGGTCACCCCTCCACTTT.

The J gene is TRBJ2-1, the V gene TRBV6-1, with 7 positions matching TRBD1. Trimming cost V 4 bases and J 8 bases; bases outside gene matches: 5. This CDR3 has 13 residues. Germline V CDR1 and CDR2: MNHNS, SASEGT. The chain's CDR3 is CASSGVDRDEQFF. In DNA, the CDR3 is TGTGCCAGCAGTGGCGTAGACAGGGATGAGCAGTTCTTC.